This T cell receptor (beta chain) came from a study of metastatic and nonmetastatic thyroid tumors. Study-wide context: Blood and tumor or nodule tissue repertoires from malignant and benign thyroid patients were compared. Points from the study as a whole: Benign nodules reportedly had significantly lower TCR beta diversity than malignant thyroid tumors in blood and tumor.

Authors' data handling: Across clinicopathological groups, CDR3 differences served as the basis for building a distant-metastasis classifier for papillary thyroid cancer. TCRdb redid the clone calls on the PCR reads using MiXCR. TCRdb assigned the V and J calls; the authors' analysis was not used. The sample includes more than 20,000 clones, roughly 11% of them seen just once. Treatment of any kind had been given to no patient before thyroid surgery. Relative to its sample, this clone is medium-sized (0.01 to 0.1%). Its antigen is still unknown. Germline V gives CDR1 MDHEN, CDR2 SYDVKM. Between the trimmed V and J ends, which lost 8 bases and 7 bases, there was a span of 12 bases. The CDR3 has 13 residues.

This receptor was taken from a female donor with papillary thyroid cancer or a benign thyroid nodule (not recorded which). Some clones in this sample may be carry-over from other donors' samples. The chain employs TRBV28 and TRBJ1-6; a possible D gene is TRBD1 (5 bases). The specimen sequenced was blood. The CDR3 loop is CASGPRQNSPLHF. In DNA, the CDR3 is TGTGCCAGCGGGCCACGACAGAATTCACCCCTCCACTTT.